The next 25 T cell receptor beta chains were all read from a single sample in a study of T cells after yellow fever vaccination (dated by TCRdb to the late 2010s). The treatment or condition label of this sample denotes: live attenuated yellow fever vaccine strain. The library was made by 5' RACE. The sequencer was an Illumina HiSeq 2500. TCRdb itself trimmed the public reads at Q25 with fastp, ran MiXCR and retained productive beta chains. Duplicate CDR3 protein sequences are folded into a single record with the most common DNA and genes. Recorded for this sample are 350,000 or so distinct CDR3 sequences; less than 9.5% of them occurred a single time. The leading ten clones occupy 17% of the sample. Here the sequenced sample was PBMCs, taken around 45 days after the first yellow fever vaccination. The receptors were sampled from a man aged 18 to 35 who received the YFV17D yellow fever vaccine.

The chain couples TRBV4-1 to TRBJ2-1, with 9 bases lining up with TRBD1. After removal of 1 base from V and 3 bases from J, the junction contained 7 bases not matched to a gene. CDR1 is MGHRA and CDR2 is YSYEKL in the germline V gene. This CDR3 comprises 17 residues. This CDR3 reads CASSQGWRQGVYNEQFF. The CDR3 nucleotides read TGCGCCAGCAGCCAAGGTTGGAGACAGGGGGTCTACAATGAGCAGTTCTTC.

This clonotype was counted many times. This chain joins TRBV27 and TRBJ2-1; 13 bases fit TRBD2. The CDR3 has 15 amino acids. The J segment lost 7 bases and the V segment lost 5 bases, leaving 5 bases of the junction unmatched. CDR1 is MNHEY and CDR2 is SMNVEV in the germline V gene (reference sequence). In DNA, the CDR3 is TGTGCCAGCAGTACAACTAGCGGGGGGGCTAATGAGCAGTTCTTC. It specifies CASSTTSGGANEQFF.

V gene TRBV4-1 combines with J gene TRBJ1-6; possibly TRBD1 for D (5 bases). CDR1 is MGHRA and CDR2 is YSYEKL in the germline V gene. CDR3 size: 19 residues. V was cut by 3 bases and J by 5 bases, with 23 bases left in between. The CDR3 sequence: CASSQYLWDSPRDNSPLHF. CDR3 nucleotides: TGCGCCAGCAGCCAGTACCTTTGGGACTCCCCCCGGGATAATTCACCCCTCCACTTT.

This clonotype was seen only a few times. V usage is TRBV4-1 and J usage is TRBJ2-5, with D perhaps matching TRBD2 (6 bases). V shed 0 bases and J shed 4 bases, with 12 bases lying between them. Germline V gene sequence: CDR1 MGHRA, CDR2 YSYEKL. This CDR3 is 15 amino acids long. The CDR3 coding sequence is TGCGCCAGCAGCCAAGAGCGGGACCCCCGAGAGACCCAGTACTTC. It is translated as CASSQERDPRETQYF.

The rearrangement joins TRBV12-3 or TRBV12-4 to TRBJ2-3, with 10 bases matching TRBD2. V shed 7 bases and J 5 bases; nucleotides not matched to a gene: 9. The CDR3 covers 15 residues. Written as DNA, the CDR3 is TGTGCCAGCACCGAGCGGGGGGGAGAGGTAGATACGCAGTATTTT. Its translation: CASTERGGEVDTQYF.

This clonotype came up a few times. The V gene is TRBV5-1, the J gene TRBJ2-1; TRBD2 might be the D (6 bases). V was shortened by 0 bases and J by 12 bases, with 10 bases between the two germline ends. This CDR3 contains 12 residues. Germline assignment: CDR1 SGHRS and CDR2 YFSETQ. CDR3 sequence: CASSLEAGSQFF. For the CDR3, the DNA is TGCGCCAGCAGCTTGGAGGCGGGGTCGCAGTTCTTC. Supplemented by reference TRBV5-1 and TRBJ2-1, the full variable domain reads KAGVTQTPRYLIKTRGQQVTLSCSPISGHRSVSWYQQTPGQGLQFLFEYFSETQRNKGNFPGRFSGRQFSNSRSEMNVSTLELGDSALYLCASSLEAGSQFFGPGTRLTVL.

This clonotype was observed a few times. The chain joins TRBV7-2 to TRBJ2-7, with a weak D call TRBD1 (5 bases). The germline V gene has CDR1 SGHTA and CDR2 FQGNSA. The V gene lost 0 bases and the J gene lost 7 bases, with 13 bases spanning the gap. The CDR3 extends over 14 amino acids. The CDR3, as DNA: TGTGCCAGCAGCTTAGCAGGCAGGGCCGGGGAGCAGTACTTC. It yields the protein CASSLAGRAGEQYF.

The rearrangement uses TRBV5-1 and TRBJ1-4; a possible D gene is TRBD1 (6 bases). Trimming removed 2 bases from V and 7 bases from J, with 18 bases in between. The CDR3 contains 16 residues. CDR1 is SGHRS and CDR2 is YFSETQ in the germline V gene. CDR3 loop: CASSLRDKERSEKLFF. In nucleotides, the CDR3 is TGCGCCAGCAGCTTAAGGGACAAGGAACGTAGTGAAAAACTGTTTTTT. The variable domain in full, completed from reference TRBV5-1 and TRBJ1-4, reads KAGVTQTPRYLIKTRGQQVTLSCSPISGHRSVSWYQQTPGQGLQFLFEYFSETQRNKGNFPGRFSGRQFSNSRSEMNVSTLELGDSALYLCASSLRDKERSEKLFFGSGTQLSVL.

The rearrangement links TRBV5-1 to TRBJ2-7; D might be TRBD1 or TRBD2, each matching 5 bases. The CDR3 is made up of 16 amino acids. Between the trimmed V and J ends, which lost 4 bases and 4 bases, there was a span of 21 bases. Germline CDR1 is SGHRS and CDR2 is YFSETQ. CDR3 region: CASSLNTGPLPYEQYF. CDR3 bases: TGCGCCAGCAGCCTCAATACGGGACCTCTCCCGTACGAGCAGTACTTC.

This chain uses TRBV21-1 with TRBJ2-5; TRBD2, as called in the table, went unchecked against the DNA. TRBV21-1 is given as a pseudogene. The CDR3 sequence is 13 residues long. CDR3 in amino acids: CASSKGKGETQYF. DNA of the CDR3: TGTGCCAGCAGCAAAGGCAAGGGCGAGACCCAGTACTTC.

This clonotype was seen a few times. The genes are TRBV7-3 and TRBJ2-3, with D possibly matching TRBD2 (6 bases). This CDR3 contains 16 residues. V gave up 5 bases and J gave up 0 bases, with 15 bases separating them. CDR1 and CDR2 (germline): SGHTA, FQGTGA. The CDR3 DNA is TGTGCCAGCAGCGACCCCTCCCGGGGGAGCACAGATACGCAGTATTTT. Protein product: CASSDPSRGSTDTQYF.

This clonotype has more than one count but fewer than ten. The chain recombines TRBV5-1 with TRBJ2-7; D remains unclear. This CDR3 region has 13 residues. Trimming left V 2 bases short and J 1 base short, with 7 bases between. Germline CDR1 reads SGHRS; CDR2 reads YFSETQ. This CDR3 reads CASSFLGSYEQYF. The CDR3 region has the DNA TGCGCCAGCAGCTTTCTCGGGTCCTACGAGCAGTACTTC.

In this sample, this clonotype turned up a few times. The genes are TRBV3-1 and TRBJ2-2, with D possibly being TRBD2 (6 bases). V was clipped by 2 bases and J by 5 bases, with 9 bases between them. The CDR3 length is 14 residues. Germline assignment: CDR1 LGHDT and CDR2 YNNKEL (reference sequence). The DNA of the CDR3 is TGTGCCAGCAGCCAACAGGCGGGGACCGGGGAGCTGTTTTTT. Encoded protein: CASSQQAGTGELFF.

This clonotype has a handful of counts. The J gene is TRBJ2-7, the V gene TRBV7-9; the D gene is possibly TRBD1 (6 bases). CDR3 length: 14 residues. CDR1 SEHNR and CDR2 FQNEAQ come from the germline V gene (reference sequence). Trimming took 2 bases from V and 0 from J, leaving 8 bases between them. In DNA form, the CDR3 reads TGTGCCAGCAGCTTACAGGGGTTCTCCTACGAGCAGTACTTC. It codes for CASSLQGFSYEQYF.

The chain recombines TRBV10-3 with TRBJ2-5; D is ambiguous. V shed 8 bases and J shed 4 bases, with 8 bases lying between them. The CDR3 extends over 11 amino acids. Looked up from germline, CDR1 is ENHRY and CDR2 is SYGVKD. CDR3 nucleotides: TGTGCCATCGGCCGCGGAGAGACCCAGTACTTC. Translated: CAIGRGETQYF.

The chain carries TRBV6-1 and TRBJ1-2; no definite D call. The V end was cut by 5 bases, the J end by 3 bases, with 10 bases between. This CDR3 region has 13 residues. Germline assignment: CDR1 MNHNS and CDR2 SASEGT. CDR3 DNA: TGTGCCAGCAGTCGACCGCGCGACTATGGCTACACCTTC. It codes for CASSRPRDYGYTF.

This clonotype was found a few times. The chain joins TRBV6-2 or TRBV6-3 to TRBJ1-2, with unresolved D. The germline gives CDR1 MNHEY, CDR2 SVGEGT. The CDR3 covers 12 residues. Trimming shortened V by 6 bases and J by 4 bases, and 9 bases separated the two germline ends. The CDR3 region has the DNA TGTGCCAGCAGACCAAATGGCTATGGCTACACCTTC. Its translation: CASRPNGYGYTF.

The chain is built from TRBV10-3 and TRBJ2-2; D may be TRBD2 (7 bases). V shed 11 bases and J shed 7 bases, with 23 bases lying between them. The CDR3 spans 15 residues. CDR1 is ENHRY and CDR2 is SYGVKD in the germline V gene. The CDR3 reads CAVTTFPGGLGELFF. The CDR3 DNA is TGTGCCGTTACAACCTTTCCGGGGGGCCTCGGGGAGCTGTTTTTT.

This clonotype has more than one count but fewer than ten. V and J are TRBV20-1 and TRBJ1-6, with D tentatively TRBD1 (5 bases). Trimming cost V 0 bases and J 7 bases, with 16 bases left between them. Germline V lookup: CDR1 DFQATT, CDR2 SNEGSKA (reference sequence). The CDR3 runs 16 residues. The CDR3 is CSARDPGSIMNSPLHF. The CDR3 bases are TGCAGTGCTAGAGATCCAGGGAGCATTATGAATTCACCCCTCCACTTT.

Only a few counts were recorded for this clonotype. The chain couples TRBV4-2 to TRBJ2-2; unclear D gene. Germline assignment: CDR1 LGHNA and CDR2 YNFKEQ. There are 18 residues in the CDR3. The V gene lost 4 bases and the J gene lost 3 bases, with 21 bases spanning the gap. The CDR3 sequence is CASSPIMWPEADTGELFF. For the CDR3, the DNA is TGTGCCAGCAGCCCAATTATGTGGCCCGAGGCGGACACCGGGGAGCTGTTTTTT.

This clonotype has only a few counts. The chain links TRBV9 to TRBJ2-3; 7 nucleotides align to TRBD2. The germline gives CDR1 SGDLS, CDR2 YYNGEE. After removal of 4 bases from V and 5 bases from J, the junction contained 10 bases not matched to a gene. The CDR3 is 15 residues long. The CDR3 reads CASSQRTSSEDTQYF. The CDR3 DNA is TGTGCCAGCAGCCAAAGGACTAGTTCAGAAGATACGCAGTATTTT.

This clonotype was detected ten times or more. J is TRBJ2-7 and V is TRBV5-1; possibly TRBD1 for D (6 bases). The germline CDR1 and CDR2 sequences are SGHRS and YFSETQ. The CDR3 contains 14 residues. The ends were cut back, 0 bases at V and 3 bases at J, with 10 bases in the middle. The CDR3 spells CASSLEAGVYEQYF. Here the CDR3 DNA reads TGCGCCAGCAGCTTGGAGGCAGGGGTCTACGAGCAGTACTTC. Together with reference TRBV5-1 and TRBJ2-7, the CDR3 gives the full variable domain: KAGVTQTPRYLIKTRGQQVTLSCSPISGHRSVSWYQQTPGQGLQFLFEYFSETQRNKGNFPGRFSGRQFSNSRSEMNVSTLELGDSALYLCASSLEAGVYEQYFGPGTRLTVT.

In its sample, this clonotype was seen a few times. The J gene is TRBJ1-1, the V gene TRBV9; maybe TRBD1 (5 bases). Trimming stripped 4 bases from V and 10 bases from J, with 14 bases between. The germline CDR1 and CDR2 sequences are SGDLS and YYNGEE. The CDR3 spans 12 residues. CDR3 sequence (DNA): TGTGCCAGCAGCCCAGAGGGGCAGGGAGCTTTCTTT. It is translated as CASSPEGQGAFF.

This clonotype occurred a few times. DNA of the CDR3: TGTGCCAGCAGCTTTTACGGGGGGAGGGATGAGCAGTTCTTC. Its protein is CASSFYGGRDEQFF. J is TRBJ2-1 and V is TRBV7-6; 7 nucleotides line up with TRBD2. Germline V gene sequence: CDR1 SGHVS, CDR2 FNYEAQ. The CDR3 totals 14 residues. V lost 3 bases and J lost 8; bases outside the gene matches: 7.

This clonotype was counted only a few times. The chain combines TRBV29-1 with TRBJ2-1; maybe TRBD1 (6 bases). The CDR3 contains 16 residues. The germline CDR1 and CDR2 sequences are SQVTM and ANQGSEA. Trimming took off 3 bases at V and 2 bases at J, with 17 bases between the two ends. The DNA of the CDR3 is TGCAGCGTTGACGCCCTACAGGGACGCACCTACAATGAGCAGTTCTTC. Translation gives CSVDALQGRTYNEQFF.